Below, 7 T cell receptor beta chains from the same sample are listed, as sequenced in a study of CD8+ T cells in alopecia areata. Specified treatment: oral pan-JAK inhibitor, 5-10 mg twice daily. Reverse transcription of extracted RNA yielded cDNA, which provided the sequencing template. Generated by immunoSEQ multiplex PCR, the TCRdb table keeps only in-frame clones and is missing some. The sample shows around 140,000 clones, around half of them seen only once. The sequencing used CD8+ T cells sorted from blood, collected at week 4, from a patient treated with tofacitinib. The receptor set was obtained from a human donor with alopecia areata.

The J gene is TRBJ1-2, the V gene TRBV6-5; D gene unclear. Germline loops: CDR1 MNHEY, CDR2 SVGAGI. Trimming left V 6 bases short and J 3 bases short, with 17 bases between. The CDR3 has 15 amino acids. The CDR3 nucleotides are TGTGCCAGCAGCGCAGTAACAAGGGTTGACTATGGCTACACCTTC. Residues: CASSAVTRVDYGYTF.

CDR3: CASSVGQDTEAFF. Written as DNA, the CDR3 is TGTGCCAGCAGCGTGGGACAGGACACTGAAGCTTTCTTT. V is TRBV9 and J is TRBJ1-1; 8 nucleotides align to TRBD1. This CDR3 region has 13 residues. CDR1 and CDR2 from the germline V gene are SGDLS and YYNGEE. Trimming at V came to 2 bases and at J to 3 bases, leaving 0 bases not matched to a gene.

The V and J genes are TRBV7-9 and TRBJ1-1; weak D call: TRBD1 (6 bases). CDR1 is SEHNR, CDR2 FQNEAQ, per germline (reference sequence). The CDR3 is 15 amino acids. The V end lost 4 bases, the J end lost 3 bases, and 15 bases lay between the germline ends. CDR3 loop: CASSSPGSGDTEAFF. The DNA of the CDR3 is TGTGCCAGCAGCTCTCCAGGATCAGGGGACACTGAAGCTTTCTTT.

The chain has TRBV29-1 and TRBJ2-1, with TRBD1 as a possible D gene (5 bases). The V gene lost 1 base and the J gene lost 6 bases, with 13 bases spanning the gap. The V gene's germline CDR1 is SQVTM and CDR2 ANQGSEA. CDR3 size: 14 residues. CDR3 protein: CSVEASDGANEQFF. The CDR3 DNA reads TGCAGCGTTGAAGCTTCGGATGGGGCCAATGAGCAGTTCTTC.

The J gene is TRBJ2-3, the V gene TRBV27, with D possibly matching TRBD1 (5 bases). Trimming removed 6 bases from V and 0 bases from J, with 13 bases in between. Germline CDR1 reads MNHEY; CDR2 reads SMNVEV (reference sequence). This CDR3 contains 15 residues. The CDR3 region is CASSSRTPSTDTQYF. The CDR3 DNA reads as TGTGCCAGCAGCTCAAGGACACCCAGCACAGATACGCAGTATTTT.

The chain is built from TRBV7-2 and TRBJ1-1; 8 bases agree with TRBD1. CDR3 length equals 14 residues. The germline V gene has CDR1 SGHTA and CDR2 FQGNSA. V lost 1 base, J lost 4 bases, and 2 bases stayed unmatched. This CDR3 is CASSLDRGFTEAFF. As DNA, the CDR3 is TGTGCCAGCAGCTTAGACAGGGGGTTCACTGAAGCTTTCTTT.

This clone has a handful of counts. CDR3 in DNA: TGTGCCAGCAGCTTACCAGGGCATAATTCACCCCTCCACTTT. This sequence encodes CASSLPGHNSPLHF. The genes are TRBV5-6 and TRBJ1-6, with a weak D call TRBD1 (5 bases). Trimming removed 2 bases from V and 5 bases from J, with 8 bases in between. CDR3 size: 14 residues. CDR1 and CDR2 (germline): SGHDT, YYEEEE.